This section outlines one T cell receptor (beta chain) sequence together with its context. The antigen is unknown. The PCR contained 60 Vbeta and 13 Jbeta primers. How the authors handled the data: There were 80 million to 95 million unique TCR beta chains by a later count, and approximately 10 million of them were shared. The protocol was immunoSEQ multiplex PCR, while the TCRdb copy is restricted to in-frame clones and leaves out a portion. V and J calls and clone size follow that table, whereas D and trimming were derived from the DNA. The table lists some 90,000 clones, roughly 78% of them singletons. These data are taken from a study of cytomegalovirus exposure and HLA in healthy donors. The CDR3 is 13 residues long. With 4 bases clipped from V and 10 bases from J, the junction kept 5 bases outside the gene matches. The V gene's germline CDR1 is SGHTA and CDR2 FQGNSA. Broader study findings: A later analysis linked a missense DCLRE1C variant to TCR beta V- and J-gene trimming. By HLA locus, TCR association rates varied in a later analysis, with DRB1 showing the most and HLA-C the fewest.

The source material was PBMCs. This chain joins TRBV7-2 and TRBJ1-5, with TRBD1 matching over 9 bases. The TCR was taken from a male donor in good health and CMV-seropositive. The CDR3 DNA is TGTGCCAGCAGCTGGGACAGGGCGATTCCCCAGCATTTT. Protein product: CASSWDRAIPQHF.